Shown below are 18 T cell receptor beta chains from a single sample sequenced in a study of CD8 T cells in ankylosing spondylitis. Via MiXCR, TCRdb re-called the 5' RACE reads, giving one row per CDR3 protein. The sample yields over 150,000 distinct CDR3 sequences, roughly 13% seen once. Sequencing was performed on blood, either unsorted or a sorted T cell fraction (not recorded which). The receptor source for this set is a male donor with ankylosing spondylitis or in good health (not recorded which).

This clonotype has just a few counts. The chain couples TRBV2 to TRBJ2-4, with D maybe TRBD1 (5 bases). CDR1 is SNHLY and CDR2 is FYNNEI in the germline V gene. The CDR3 length is 13 residues. V was cut by 2 bases and J by 11 bases, with 13 bases left in between. CDR3 sequence (DNA): TGTGCCAGCAGTGAAAACCCGACAGATCTTCAGTACTTC. This translates into CASSENPTDLQYF.

This clonotype was found a few times. V is TRBV3-1 and J is TRBJ2-5; the match to TRBD2 covers 10 bases. After removal of 0 bases from V and 1 base from J, the junction contained 8 bases not matched to a gene. This CDR3 is 18 amino acids long. The V gene's germline CDR1 is LGHDT and CDR2 YNNKEL (reference sequence). In DNA form, the CDR3 reads TGTGCCAGCAGCCAAGAGTTCGGACTAGCGGTCCCCCAAGAGACCCAGTACTTC. It yields the protein CASSQEFGLAVPQETQYF.

This clonotype was observed a handful of times. The V gene is TRBV7-9, the J gene TRBJ2-3, with D possibly being TRBD2 (6 bases). V was trimmed by 3 bases and J by 6 bases, leaving 13 bases between them. The CDR3 contains 14 residues. Germline V gene sequence: CDR1 SEHNR, CDR2 FQNEAQ (reference sequence). The CDR3 sequence is CASSLAGPYDTQYF. CDR3 nucleotides: TGTGCCAGCAGCTTGGCGGGGCCGTACGATACGCAGTATTTT.

The chain uses TRBV6-6 and TRBJ1-4, with 11 positions matching TRBD1. Germline CDR1 and CDR2: MNHNY and SVGAGI (reference sequence). This CDR3 is 13 amino acids long. Trimming took 6 bases from V and 6 from J; bases not matched to a gene: 0. The CDR3, as DNA: TGTGCCAGCAGGGGACAGGGGGATGAAAAACTGTTTTTT. As protein: CASRGQGDEKLFF.

V gene TRBV6-2 or TRBV6-3 combines with J gene TRBJ1-1; no clear D gene. CDR1 MNHEY and CDR2 SVGEGT come from the germline V gene. V dropped 6 bases and J dropped 11 bases, with 13 bases sitting between them. The CDR3 sequence is 11 residues long. CDR3 bases: TGTGCCAGCAGACGTCCCGGGGAGGCTTTCTTT. The encoded protein is CASRRPGEAFF.

The genes are TRBV2 and TRBJ2-2; D not certain. The CDR3 is 15 amino acids. The ends were cut back, 3 bases at V and 6 bases at J, with 14 bases in the middle. The V gene's germline CDR1 is SNHLY and CDR2 FYNNEI. The CDR3 DNA is TGTGCCAGCAGTGAGAGGCGAAGAACGCCCGGGGAGCTGTTTTTT. Translating gives CASSERRRTPGELFF.

The chain is built from TRBV6-1 and TRBJ2-1; D not certain. Per the germline V gene, CDR1 is MNHNS and CDR2 is SASEGT. CDR3 length: 15 amino acids. V was shortened by 6 bases and J by 1 base, with 13 bases between the two germline ends. The DNA of the CDR3 is TGTGCCAGCAGCCCGGGTTCTGTATCCTACAATGAGCAGTTCTTC. Residues: CASSPGSVSYNEQFF.

This clonotype was seen ten or more times. The chain carries TRBV12-3 or TRBV12-4 and TRBJ2-2, with a weak D call TRBD1 (6 bases). The CDR3 has 15 amino acids. V gave up 6 bases and J gave up 5 bases, with 16 bases separating them. The DNA of the CDR3 is TGTGCCAGCAGCTCGGGACAATCAGGGACCGGGGAGCTGTTTTTT. As protein: CASSSGQSGTGELFF.

There are many counts of this clonotype. The V gene is TRBV4-1, the J gene TRBJ2-1, with TRBD2 matching over 12 bases. From germline, CDR1 is MGHRA and CDR2 YSYEKL. This CDR3 spans 15 amino acids. V trimming: 1 base; J trimming: 10 bases; junction bases outside the gene matches: 5. Written as DNA, the CDR3 is TGCGCCAGCAGCCAAGTACAACTAGCGGGAGGCGAGCAGTTCTTC. Translating gives CASSQVQLAGGEQFF.

This clonotype was picked up a small number of times. The chain combines TRBV7-6 with TRBJ2-2; no reliable D call. Trimming removed 4 bases from V and 6 bases from J, with 9 bases in between. This CDR3 contains 13 residues. CDR1 SGHVS and CDR2 FNYEAQ come from the germline V gene. CDR3 coding DNA: TGTGCCAGCAGCTCGGATATAGCCGGGGAGCTGTTTTTT. It encodes CASSSDIAGELFF.

Only a few counts were recorded for this clonotype. CDR3 loop: CASSTRTVERRDFYEQYF. In nucleotides, the CDR3 is TGTGCCAGCAGCACCCGGACAGTTGAGAGGAGAGACTTCTACGAGCAGTACTTC. The chain combines TRBV13 with TRBJ2-7, with D maybe TRBD1 (6 bases). This CDR3 contains 18 residues. Germline V gene data show CDR1 as PRHDT and CDR2 as FYEKMQ (reference sequence). The germline V and J ends were trimmed by 5 bases and 3 bases, with 26 bases remaining between them.

The CDR3 DNA reads TGTGCCAGCAGTGAATCGGGCGGGTGGGACCCCTCCTACGAGCAGTACTTC. Its protein product is CASSESGGWDPSYEQYF. The rearrangement joins TRBV25-1 to TRBJ2-7; D assignment may be TRBD1 or TRBD2 (5 bases each). This CDR3 has 17 residues. Trimming removed 1 base at V and 0 bases at J, with 16 bases between. Germline CDR1 is MGHDK and CDR2 is SYGVNS.

The chain recombines TRBV5-1 with TRBJ2-3; D remains unclear. Germline V gene data show CDR1 as SGHRS and CDR2 as YFSETQ. V was pared by 1 base and J by 0 bases, with 12 bases between. This CDR3 contains 16 residues. The CDR3 spells CASSLFTASSTDTQYF. The CDR3 DNA reads TGCGCCAGCAGCTTGTTTACAGCCTCTAGCACAGATACGCAGTATTTT.

V usage is TRBV6-6 and J usage is TRBJ2-7; 11 positions match TRBD2. The ends lost 9 bases at V and 3 bases at J; junction bases unmatched: 4. Per germline, CDR1 MNHNY and CDR2 SVGAGI (reference sequence). The CDR3 spans 13 residues. The CDR3 sequence is CASGTSGFYEQYF. CDR3 sequence (DNA): TGTGCCAGTGGGACTAGCGGCTTCTACGAGCAGTACTTC.

The chain combines TRBV7-9 with TRBJ2-7, with TRBD2 matching 8 bases. The CDR3 loop spans 15 amino acids. V was pared by 5 bases and J by 4 bases, with 10 bases of the junction left unmatched. Germline V lookup: CDR1 SEHNR, CDR2 FQNEAQ (reference sequence). CDR3 in DNA: TGTGCCAGCAGCGGCGGCGGGAGGCCTGCTTACGAGCAGTACTTC. This encodes CASSGGGRPAYEQYF.

The chain combines TRBV6-1 with TRBJ2-7; D might be TRBD2 (6 bases). CDR1 and CDR2 (germline): MNHNS, SASEGT. The CDR3 runs 15 residues. V dropped 6 bases and J dropped 3 bases, with 18 bases sitting between them. CDR3 coding DNA: TGTGCCAGCAGGGGAGGACGGCTCGAGGGCTACGAGCAGTACTTC. This gives the protein CASRGGRLEGYEQYF.

This clonotype was observed a few times. The genes are TRBV3-1 and TRBJ2-7; no clear D gene. V was cut by 4 bases and J by 5 bases, with 9 bases left in between. The CDR3 has 12 residues. CDR1 and CDR2 from the germline V gene are LGHDT and YNNKEL (reference sequence). Here the CDR3 DNA reads TGTGCCAGCAGCCCAAGGAAGGACGAGCAGTACTTC. Encoded protein: CASSPRKDEQYF.

The genes are TRBV6-2 or TRBV6-3 and TRBJ2-7; unclear D gene. The CDR3 totals 14 residues. V lost 4 bases, J lost 0 bases, and 10 bases lay in between. Germline V gene sequence: CDR1 MNHEY, CDR2 SVGEGT. CDR3: CASSLQISSYEQYF. CDR3 in DNA: TGTGCCAGCAGTTTGCAGATTAGCTCCTACGAGCAGTACTTC.